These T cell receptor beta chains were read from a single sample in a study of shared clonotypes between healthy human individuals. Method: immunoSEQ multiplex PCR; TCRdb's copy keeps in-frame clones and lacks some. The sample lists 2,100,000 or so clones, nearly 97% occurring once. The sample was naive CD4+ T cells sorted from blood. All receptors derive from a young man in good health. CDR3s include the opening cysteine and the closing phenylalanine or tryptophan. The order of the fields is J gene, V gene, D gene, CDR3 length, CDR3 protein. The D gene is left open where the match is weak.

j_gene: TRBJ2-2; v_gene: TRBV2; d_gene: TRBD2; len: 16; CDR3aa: CASSPQTSGIPGELFF
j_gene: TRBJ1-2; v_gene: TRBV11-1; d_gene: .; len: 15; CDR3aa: CASSLSGGANYGYTF
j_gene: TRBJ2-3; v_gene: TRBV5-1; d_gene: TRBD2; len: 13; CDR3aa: CASRLAGIDTQYF
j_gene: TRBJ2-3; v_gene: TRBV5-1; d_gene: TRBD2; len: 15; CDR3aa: CASSLSSGRTDTQYF
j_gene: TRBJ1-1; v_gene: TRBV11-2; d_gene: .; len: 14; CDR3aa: CASSEGILYTEAFF
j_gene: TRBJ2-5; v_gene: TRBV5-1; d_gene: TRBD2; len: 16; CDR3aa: CASSFGGDVPQETQYF
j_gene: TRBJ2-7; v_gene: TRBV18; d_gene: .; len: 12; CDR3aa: CASSPTLYEQYF
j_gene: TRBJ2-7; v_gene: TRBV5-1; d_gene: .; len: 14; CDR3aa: CASSLNRGFDEQYF
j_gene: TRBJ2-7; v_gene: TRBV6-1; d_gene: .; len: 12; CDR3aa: CASSRDSYEQYF
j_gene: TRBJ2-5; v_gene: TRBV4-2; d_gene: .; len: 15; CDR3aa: CASSPLLGGQETQYF
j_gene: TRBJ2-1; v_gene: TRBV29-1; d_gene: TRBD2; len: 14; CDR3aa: CSAGGAGGYNEQFF
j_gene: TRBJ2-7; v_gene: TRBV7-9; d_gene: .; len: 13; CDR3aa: CASSGGGIYEQYF
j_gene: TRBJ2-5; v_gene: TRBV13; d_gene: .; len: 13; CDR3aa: CASSPALQETQYF
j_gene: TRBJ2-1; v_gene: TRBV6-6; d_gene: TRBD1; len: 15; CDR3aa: CASSSPGQFYNEQFF
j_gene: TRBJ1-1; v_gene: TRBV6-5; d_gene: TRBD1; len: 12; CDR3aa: CASSRTGTEAFF
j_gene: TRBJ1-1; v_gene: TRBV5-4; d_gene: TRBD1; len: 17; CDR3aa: CASSLGQGAIMNTEAFF
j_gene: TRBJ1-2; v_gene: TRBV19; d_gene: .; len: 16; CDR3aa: CASSLDPGVLLGGYTF
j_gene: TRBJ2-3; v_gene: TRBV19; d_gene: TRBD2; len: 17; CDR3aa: CASSAGLAGASTDTQYF
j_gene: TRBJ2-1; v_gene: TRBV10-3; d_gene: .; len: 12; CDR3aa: CAISLSSTEQFF
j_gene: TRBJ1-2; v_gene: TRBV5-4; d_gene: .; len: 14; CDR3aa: CASSLSGAVYGYTF
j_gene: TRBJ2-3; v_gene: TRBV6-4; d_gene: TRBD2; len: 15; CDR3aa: CASRTSGSSTDTQYF
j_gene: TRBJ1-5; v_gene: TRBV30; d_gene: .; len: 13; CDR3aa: CAWSQQANQPQHF
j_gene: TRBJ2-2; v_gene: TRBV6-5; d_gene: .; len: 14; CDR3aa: CASRGVTNTGELFF
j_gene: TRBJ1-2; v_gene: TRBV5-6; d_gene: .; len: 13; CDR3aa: CASSTGTHYGYTF
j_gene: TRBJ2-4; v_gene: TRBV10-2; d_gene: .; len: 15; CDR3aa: CASSEDATAKNIQYF
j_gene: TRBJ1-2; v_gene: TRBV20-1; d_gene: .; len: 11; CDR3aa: CSARSAFGYTF
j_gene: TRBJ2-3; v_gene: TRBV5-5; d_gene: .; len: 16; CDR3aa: CASSLVKGQGTDTQYF
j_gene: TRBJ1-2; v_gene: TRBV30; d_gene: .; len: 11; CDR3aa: CAWSTGGGYTF
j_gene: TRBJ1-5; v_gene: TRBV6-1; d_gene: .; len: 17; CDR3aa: CASSVRTALYSNQPQHF
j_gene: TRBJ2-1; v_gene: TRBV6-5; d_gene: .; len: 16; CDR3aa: CASSYSAGLSYNEQFF
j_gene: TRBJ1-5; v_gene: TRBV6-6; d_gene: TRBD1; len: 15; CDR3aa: CASSSTGGGNQPQHF
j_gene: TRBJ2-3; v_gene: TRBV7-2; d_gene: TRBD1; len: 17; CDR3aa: CASSLVATGESTDTQYF
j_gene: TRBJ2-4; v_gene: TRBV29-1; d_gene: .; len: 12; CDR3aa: CSVVDGAGVSYF
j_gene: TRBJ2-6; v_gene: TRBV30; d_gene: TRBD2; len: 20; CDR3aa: CAWRPQPGLAGGFGANVLTF
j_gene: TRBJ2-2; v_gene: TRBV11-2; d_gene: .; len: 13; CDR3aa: CASSLDWSGELFF
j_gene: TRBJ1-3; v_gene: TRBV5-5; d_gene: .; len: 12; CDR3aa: CASSFSGNTIYF
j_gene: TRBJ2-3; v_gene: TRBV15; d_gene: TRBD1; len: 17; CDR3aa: CATSKGQGGPSTDTQYF
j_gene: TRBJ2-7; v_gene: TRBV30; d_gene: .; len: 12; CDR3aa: CAWSADRLEQYF
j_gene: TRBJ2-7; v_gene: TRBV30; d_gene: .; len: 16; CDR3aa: CAWSNPQAGRGYEQYF
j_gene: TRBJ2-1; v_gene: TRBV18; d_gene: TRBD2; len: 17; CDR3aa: CASSRELGGRVHNEQFF
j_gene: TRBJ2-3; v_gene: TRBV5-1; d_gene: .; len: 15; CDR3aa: CASSYTSRSTDTQYF
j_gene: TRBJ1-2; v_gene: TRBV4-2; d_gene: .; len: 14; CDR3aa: CASSQDRDLYGYTF
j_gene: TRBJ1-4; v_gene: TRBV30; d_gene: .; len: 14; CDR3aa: CAWSVLARNEKLFF
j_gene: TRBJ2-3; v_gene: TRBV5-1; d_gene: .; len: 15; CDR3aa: CASSFSTGPTDTQYF
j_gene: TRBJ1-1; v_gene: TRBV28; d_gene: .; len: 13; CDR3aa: CASSFRDSPEAFF
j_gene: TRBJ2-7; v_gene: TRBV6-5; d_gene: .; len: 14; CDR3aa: CASTPRGGAWEQYF
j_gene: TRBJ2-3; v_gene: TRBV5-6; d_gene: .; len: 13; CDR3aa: CASSFPDTDTQYF
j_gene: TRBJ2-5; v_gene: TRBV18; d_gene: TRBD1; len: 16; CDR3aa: CASSPPGQGYQETQYF
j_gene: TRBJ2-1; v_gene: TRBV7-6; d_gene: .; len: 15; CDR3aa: CASSLVPGKNNEQFF
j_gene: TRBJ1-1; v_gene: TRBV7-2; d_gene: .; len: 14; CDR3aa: CASSPDGLYTEAFF